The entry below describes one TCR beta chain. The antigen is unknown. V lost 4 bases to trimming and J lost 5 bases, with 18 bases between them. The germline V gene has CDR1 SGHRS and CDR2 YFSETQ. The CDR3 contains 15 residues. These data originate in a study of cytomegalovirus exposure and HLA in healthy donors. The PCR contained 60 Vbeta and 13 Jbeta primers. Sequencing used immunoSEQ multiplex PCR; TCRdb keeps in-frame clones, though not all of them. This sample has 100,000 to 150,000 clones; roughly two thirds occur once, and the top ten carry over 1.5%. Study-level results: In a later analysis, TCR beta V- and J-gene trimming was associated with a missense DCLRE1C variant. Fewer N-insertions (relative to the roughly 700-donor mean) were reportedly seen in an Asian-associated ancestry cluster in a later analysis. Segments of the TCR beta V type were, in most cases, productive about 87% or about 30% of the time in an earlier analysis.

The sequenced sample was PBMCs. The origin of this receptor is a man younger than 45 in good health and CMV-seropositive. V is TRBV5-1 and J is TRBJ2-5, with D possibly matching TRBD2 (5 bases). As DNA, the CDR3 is TGCGCCAGCAGCGCGTATCAAGCGCGGGCGGAGACCCAGTACTTC. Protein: CASSAYQARAETQYF.